This entry lists 9 T cell receptor beta chains sequenced from one sample in a study of radiotherapy plus CTLA-4 blockade in lung cancer. The table came from immunoSEQ multiplex PCR; TCRdb's copy has only in-frame clones and leaves some out. The sample carries tens of thousands of clones, 72% recorded once. Sequencing used peripheral blood, obtained from a patient treated with radiotherapy plus ipilimumab. The receptors were sampled from a human donor with non-small cell lung cancer that progressed on radiotherapy plus ipilimumab.

This sequence joins TRBV2 and TRBJ2-2, with TRBD1 matching over 7 bases. Germline CDR1 is SNHLY and CDR2 is FYNNEI. V shed 1 base and J 6 bases; nucleotides not matched to a gene: 8. CDR3 size: 16 residues. The CDR3: CASSEVEGARSGELFF. Here the CDR3 DNA reads TGTGCCAGCAGTGAAGTAGAGGGGGCGCGATCCGGGGAGCTGTTTTTT.

This chain uses TRBV18 with TRBJ1-1; 11 bases are a match to TRBD1. Per germline, CDR1 KGHSH and CDR2 LQKENI. The CDR3 runs 15 residues. After removal of 0 bases from V and 4 bases from J, the junction contained 1 base not matched to a gene. The DNA of the CDR3 is TGTGCCAGCTCACCACCCGGGACAGGGGGCACTGAAGCTTTCTTT. Amino acids: CASSPPGTGGTEAFF.

The chain combines TRBV29-1 with TRBJ2-5, with D possibly matching TRBD2 (7 bases). Germline CDR1 SQVTM, CDR2 ANQGSEA. The CDR3 runs 15 residues. Trimming took 2 bases from V and 2 from J, leaving 15 bases between them. CDR3 loop: CSVEWRGRGQETQYF. DNA of the CDR3: TGCAGCGTTGAATGGCGGGGGCGGGGGCAAGAGACCCAGTACTTC. Based on the CDR3 plus reference TRBV29-1 and TRBJ2-5, the full variable domain is SAVISQKPSRDICQRGTSLTIQCQVDSQVTMMFWYRQQPGQSLTLIATANQGSEATYESGFVIDKFPISRPNLTFSTLTVSNMSPEDSSIYLCSVEWRGRGQETQYFGPGTRLLVL.

The genes are TRBV27 and TRBJ1-6, with a possible D match to TRBD1 (5 bases). This CDR3 comprises 19 residues. From germline, CDR1 is MNHEY and CDR2 SMNVEV (reference sequence). The ends were cut back, 1 base at V and 0 bases at J, with 16 bases in the middle. In nucleotides, the CDR3 is TGTGCCAGCAGTTTATACGCCAGGGAAGGTGGCTCCTATAATTCACCCCTCCACTTT. It translates to CASSLYAREGGSYNSPLHF.

J is TRBJ1-1 and V is TRBV2; D is ambiguous. The V gene's germline CDR1 is SNHLY and CDR2 FYNNEI. V was trimmed by 5 bases and J by 3 bases, leaving 16 bases between them. CDR3 size: 15 residues. The CDR3 DNA is TGTGCCAGCAGTACCCAAAAAAATGGATACACTGAAGCTTTCTTT. The encoded protein is CASSTQKNGYTEAFF.

The J gene is TRBJ1-2, the V gene TRBV7-2; D not certain. From germline, CDR1 is SGHTA and CDR2 FQGNSA. The CDR3 extends over 14 amino acids. Trimming removed 3 bases from V and 5 bases from J, with 13 bases in between. CDR3 nucleotide sequence: TGTGCCAGCAGCTTCGCCTCCGGAGGGTATGGCTACACCTTC. As protein: CASSFASGGYGYTF.

This clone was seen a handful of times. V usage is TRBV27 and J usage is TRBJ2-2, with 10 bases that match TRBD1. With V trimmed by 3 bases and J by 6 bases, 4 bases remained unmatched. The germline gives CDR1 MNHEY, CDR2 SMNVEV (reference sequence). The CDR3 runs 15 residues. The CDR3 coding sequence is TGTGCCAGCAGTTTGGACGGACAGGGGGCCGGGGAGCTGTTTTTT. Translating gives CASSLDGQGAGELFF.

As to this clone: One end of the junction fails to match germline, which may point to a read error. This chain uses TRBV19 with TRBJ2-3; 7 bases map to TRBD2. Germline V CDR1 and CDR2: LNHDA, SQIVND (reference sequence). This CDR3 has 16 amino acids. For the CDR3, the DNA is TGTGCCAGTAGTATAGGTTCCGGACTAGTTGGATATACGCAGTGTTTT. Residues: CASSIGSGLVGYTQCF.

The chain links TRBV28 to TRBJ2-7; perhaps TRBD2 as D (5 bases). Germline V gene sequence: CDR1 MDHEN, CDR2 SYDVKM. V lost 6 bases to trimming and J lost 3 bases, with 12 bases between them. The CDR3 is made up of 13 amino acids. The CDR3 coding sequence is TGTGCCAGCAGCCGCGGAGGTATCTACGAGCAGTACTTC. Amino acid sequence: CASSRGGIYEQYF.